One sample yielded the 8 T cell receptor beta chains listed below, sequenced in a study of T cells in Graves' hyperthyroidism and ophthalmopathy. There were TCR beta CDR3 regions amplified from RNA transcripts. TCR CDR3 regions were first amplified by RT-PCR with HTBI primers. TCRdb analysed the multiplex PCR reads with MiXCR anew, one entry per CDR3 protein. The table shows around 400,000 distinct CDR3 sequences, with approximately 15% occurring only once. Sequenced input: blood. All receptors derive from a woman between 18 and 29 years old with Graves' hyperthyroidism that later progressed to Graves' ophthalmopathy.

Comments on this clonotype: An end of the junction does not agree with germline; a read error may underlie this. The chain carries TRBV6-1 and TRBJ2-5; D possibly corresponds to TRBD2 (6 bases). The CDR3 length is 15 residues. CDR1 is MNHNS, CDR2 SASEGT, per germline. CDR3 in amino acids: CASMWAGPLQETQHF. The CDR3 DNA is TGTGCCAGCATGTGGGCGGGGCCACTCCAAGAGACCCAGCACTTC.

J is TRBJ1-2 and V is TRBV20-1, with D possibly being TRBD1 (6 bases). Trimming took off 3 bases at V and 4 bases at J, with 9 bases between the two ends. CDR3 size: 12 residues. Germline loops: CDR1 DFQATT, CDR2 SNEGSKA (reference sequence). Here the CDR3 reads CSARYRVYGYTF. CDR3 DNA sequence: TGCAGTGCTAGGTACAGGGTCTATGGCTACACCTTC.

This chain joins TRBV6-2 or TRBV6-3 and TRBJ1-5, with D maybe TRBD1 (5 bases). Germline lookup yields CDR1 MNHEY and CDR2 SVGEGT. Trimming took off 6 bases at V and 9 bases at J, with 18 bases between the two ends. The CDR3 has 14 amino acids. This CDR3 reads CASRNNMGGRPQHF. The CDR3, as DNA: TGTGCCAGCAGGAACAATATGGGGGGAAGGCCCCAGCATTTT.

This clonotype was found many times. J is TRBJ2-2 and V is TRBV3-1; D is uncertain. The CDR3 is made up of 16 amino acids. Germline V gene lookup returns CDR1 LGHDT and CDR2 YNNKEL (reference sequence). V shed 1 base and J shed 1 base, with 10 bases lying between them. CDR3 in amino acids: CASSQVLQMNTGELFF. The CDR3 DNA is TGTGCCAGCAGCCAAGTTTTGCAGATGAACACCGGGGAGCTGTTTTTT.

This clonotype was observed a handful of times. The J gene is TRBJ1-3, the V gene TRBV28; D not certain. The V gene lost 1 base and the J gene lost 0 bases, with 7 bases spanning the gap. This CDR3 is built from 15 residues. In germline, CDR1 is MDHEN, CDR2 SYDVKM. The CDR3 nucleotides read TGTGCCAGCAGTTTATCGGGGAACTCTGGAAACACCATATATTTT. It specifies CASSLSGNSGNTIYF. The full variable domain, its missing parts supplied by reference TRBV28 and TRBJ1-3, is DVKVTQSSRYLVKRTGEKVFLECVQDMDHENMFWYRQDPGLGLRLIYFSYDVKMKEKGDIPEGYSVSREKKERFSLILESASTNQTSMYLCASSLSGNSGNTIYFGEGSWLTVV.

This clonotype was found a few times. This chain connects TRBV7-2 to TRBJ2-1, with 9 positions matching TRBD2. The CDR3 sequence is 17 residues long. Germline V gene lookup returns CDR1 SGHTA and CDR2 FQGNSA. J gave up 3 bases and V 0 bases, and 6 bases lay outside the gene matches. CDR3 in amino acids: CASSLAAGGGGYNEQFF. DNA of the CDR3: TGTGCCAGCAGCTTAGCGGCGGGAGGGGGGGGCTACAATGAGCAGTTCTTC.

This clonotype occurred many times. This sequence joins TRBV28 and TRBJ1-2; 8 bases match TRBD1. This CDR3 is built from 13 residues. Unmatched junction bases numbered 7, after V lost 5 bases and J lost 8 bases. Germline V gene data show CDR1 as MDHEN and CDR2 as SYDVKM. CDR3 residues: CASSIDRGGGYTF. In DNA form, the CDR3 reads TGTGCCAGCAGTATAGACAGGGGAGGAGGCTACACCTTC.

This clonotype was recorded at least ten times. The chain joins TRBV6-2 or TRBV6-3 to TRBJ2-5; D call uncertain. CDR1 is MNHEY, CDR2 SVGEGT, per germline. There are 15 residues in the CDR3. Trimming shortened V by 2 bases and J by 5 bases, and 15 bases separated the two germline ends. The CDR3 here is CASSYVSDLRETQYF. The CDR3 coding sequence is TGTGCCAGCAGTTACGTCTCAGACCTCCGCGAGACCCAGTACTTC.